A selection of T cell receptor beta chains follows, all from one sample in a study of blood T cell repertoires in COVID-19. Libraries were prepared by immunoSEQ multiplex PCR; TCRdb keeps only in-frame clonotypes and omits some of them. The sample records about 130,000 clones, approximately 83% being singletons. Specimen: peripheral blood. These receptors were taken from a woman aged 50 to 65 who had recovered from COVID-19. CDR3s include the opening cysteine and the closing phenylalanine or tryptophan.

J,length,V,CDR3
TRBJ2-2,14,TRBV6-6,CASSYSGPNGELFF
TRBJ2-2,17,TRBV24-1,CATSDAPGQGDTGELFF
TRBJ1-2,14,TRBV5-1,CASNAQGPGYGYTF
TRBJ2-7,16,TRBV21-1,CASSTTGTDRTYEQYF
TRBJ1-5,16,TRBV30,CAWSLTGTGIWQPQHF
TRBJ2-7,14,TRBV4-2,CASSQDESSYEQYF
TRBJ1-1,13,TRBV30,CAWNRVGNTEAFF
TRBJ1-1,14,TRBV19,CASSIRGAVTEAFF
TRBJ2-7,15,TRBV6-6,CASRLGQGGSYEQYF
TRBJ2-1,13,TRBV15,CATSRGSGNEQFF
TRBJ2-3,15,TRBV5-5,CASSLEGGGADTQYF
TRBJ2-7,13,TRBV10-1,CASSEPPGYEQYF
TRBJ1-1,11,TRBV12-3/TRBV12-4,CASSFWGVAFF
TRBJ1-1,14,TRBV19,CASRDRGRVTEAFF
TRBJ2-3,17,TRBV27,CASSPIRTPSSTDTQYF
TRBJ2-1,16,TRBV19,CASSSIQTALYNEQFF
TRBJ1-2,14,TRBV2,CASRPGDRAYGYTF
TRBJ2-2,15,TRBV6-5,CASRVDRGGAGELFF
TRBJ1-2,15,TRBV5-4,CASSLGGEGGYGYTF
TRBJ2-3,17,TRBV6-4,CASSDVAGEWSTDTQYF
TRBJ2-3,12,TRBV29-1,CSARRATDTQYF
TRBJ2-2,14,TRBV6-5,CASSYGGRTGELFF
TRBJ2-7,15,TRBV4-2,CASSILAGGSYEQYF
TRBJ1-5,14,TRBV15,CATSIQGSNQPQHF
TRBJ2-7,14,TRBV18,CASSPVTGGREQYF
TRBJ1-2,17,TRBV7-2,CASSGRTGTGLNYGYTF
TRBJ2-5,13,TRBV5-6,CASSPRGAETQYF
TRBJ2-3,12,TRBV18,CASSPGRDTQYF
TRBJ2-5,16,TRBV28,CASSSPLLVGRETQYF
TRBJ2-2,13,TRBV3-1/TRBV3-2,CASSHRDTGELFF
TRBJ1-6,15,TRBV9,CASSVYGTANSPLHF
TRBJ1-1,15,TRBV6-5,CASSTYRDTDTEAFF
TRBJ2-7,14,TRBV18,CASSPLGQLDEQYF
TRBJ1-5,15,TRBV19,CASSKDNYSNQPQHF
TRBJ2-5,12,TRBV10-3,CAIGQGGETQYF
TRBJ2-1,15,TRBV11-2,CASSLGRLGGNEQFF
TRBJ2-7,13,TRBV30,CAWSRGQGYEQYF
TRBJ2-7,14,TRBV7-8,CASSNRDTAYEQYF
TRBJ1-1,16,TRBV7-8,CASSLAPWDREVEAFF
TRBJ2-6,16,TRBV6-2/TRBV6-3,CASSRGTISRANVLTF
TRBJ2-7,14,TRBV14,CASSQRNGDYEQYF
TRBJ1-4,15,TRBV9,CASSVSGTTNEKLFF
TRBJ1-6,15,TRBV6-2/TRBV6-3,CASSYSDRNNSPLHF
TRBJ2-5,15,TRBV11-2,CASSLARAGGETQYF
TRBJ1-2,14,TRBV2,CASSLQGRGYGYTF
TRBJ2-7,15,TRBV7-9,CASSPAGQFSHEQYF
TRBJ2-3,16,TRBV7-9,CASSPGLAGRTDTQYF
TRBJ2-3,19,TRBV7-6,CASSRGQGFNLILTDTQYF
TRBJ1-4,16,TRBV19,CASSIRWTGRDEKLFF